This T cell receptor (beta chain) was observed in a study of cytotoxic CD8 clonotypes in ibrutinib-treated CLL. About the study: Complete response was seen in 2 patients and partial in roughly 25; about twelve progressed and some 14 stayed remitted after a median around 6 years. Response specimens were obtained following a median treatment duration of approximately 11 months, with a range of 6 to 36.

Method: immunoSEQ multiplex PCR; TCRdb's copy keeps in-frame clones and lacks some. The sample yields hundreds of thousands of clones, approximately 67% seen once. For this clone: Within the sample, other DNA sequences also encode this same CDR3.

V was clipped by 3 bases and J by 4 bases, with 9 bases between them. Germline V gene lookup returns CDR1 MNHNS and CDR2 SASEGT. This CDR3 contains 13 residues. The receptor comes from a human donor with chronic lymphocytic leukemia. This chain connects TRBV6-1 to TRBJ1-2, with D perhaps matching TRBD1 (6 bases). The specimen was PBMCs, collected after 36 months of ibrutinib treatment. The CDR3 DNA sequence: TGTGCCAGCAGTGAGGAGGGGGGCTATGGCTACACCTTC. It is translated as CASSEEGGYGYTF.